This T cell receptor (beta chain) was retrieved from a study of T cell repertoires in cytomegalovirus infection. The wider study: Matching HLA type and CMV infection were both indicated by public TCR beta signatures. Study-wide points: People with CMV and the relevant HLA were identified by cumulative public TCR beta family frequency. Dominating the ex vivo response were TCR beta clonotypes that were CMV-specific and HLA-C-restricted.

Via MiXCR, TCRdb re-called the reads, giving one row per CDR3 protein. The table lists approximately 490,000 distinct CDR3 sequences, roughly 10% of them singletons, with 10% in the top ten. Concerning this clonotype itself: Its antigen is unknown.

The V gene lost 3 bases and the J gene lost 8 bases, with 22 bases spanning the gap. The germline CDR1 and CDR2 sequences are DFQATT and SNEGSKA (reference sequence). The CDR3 totals 15 residues. V gene TRBV20-1 combines with J gene TRBJ1-2; a weak D match, TRBD1 (6 bases). Sequencing was done on a sample of PBMCs. The source of this sequence is a human donor in good health (CMV status not recorded). Some clones in this sample may be carry-over from other donors' samples. CDR3 DNA: TGCAGTGCTAGCCCCCTAGGACAGTACGCTATAGGCTACACCTTC. Translation: CSASPLGQYAIGYTF.